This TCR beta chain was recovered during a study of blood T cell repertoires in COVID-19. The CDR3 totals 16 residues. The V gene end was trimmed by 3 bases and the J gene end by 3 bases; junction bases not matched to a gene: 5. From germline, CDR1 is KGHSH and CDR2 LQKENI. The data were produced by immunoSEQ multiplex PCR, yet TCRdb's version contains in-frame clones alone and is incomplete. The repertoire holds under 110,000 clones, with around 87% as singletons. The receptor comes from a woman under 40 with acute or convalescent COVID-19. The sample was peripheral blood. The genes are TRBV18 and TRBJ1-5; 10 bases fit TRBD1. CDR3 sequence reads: CASSPGDRGYNQPQHF. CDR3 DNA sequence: TGTGCCAGCTCACCCGGGGACAGGGGCTACAATCAGCCCCAGCATTTT. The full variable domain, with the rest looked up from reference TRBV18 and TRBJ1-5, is NAGVMQNPRHLVRRRGQEARLRCSPMKGHSHVYWYRQLPEEGLKFMVYLQKENIIDESGMPKERFSAEFPKEGPSILRIQQVVRGDSAAYFCASSPGDRGYNQPQHFGDGTRLSIL.